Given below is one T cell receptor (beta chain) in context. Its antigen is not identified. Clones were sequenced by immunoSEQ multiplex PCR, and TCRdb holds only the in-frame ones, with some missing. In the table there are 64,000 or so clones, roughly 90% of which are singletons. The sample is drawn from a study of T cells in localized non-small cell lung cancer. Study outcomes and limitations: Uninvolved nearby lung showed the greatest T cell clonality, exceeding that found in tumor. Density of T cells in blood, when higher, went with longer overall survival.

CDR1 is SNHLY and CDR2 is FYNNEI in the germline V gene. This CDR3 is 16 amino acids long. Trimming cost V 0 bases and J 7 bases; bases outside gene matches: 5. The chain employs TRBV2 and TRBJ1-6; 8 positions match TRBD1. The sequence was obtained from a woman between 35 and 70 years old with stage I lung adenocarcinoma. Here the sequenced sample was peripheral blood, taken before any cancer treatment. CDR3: CASSEALRQGNSPLHF. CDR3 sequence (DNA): TGTGCCAGCAGTGAAGCCCTGAGACAGGGGAATTCACCCCTCCACTTT.